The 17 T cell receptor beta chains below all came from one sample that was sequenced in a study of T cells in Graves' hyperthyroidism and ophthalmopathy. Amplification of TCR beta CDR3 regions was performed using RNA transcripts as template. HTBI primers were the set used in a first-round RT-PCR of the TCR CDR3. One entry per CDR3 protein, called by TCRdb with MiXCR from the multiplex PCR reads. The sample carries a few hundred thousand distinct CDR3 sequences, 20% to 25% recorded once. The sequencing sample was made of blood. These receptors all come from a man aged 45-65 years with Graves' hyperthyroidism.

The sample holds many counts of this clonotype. CDR3 in amino acids: CASSQASLAGAYNEQFF. The CDR3 bases are TGTGCCAGCAGCCAAGCGTCACTAGCGGGGGCCTACAATGAGCAGTTCTTC. The chain has TRBV3-1 and TRBJ2-1, with 11 bases lining up with TRBD2. After removal of 1 base from V and 2 bases from J, the junction contained 4 bases not matched to a gene. This CDR3 is 17 amino acids long. Germline CDR1 LGHDT, CDR2 YNNKEL (reference sequence).

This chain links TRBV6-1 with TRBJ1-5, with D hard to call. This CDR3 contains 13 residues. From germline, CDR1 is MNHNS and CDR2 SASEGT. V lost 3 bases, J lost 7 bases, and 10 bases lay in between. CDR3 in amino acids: CASSDRTEQPQHF. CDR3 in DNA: TGTGCCAGCAGTGACAGGACGGAACAGCCCCAGCATTTT.

The DNA of the CDR3 is TGCAGTGCTAGCACGTCCGGGACAGGGGTTCAGGAGCAGTACTTC. It codes for CSASTSGTGVQEQYF. The genes are TRBV20-1 and TRBJ2-7, with 10 positions matching TRBD1. The germline V gene encodes CDR1 DFQATT and CDR2 SNEGSKA (reference sequence). V lost 3 bases and J lost 7; bases outside the gene matches: 12. The CDR3 is 15 residues long.

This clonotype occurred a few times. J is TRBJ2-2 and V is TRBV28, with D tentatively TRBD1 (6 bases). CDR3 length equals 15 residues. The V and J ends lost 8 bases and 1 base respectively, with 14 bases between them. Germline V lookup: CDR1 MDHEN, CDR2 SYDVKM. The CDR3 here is CASAAGALNTGELFF. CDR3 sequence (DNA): TGTGCCAGCGCAGCAGGGGCCTTGAACACCGGGGAGCTGTTTTTT.

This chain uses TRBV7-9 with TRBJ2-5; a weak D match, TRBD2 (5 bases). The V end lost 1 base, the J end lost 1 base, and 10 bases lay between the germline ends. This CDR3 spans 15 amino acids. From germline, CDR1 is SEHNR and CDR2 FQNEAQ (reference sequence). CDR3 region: CASSLDAGAQETQYF. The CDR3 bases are TGTGCCAGCAGCTTAGACGCGGGTGCCCAAGAGACCCAGTACTTC.

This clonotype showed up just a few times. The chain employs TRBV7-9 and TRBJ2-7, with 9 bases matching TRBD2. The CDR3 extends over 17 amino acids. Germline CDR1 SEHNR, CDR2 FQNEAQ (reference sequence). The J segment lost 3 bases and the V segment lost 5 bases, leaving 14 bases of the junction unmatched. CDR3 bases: TGTGCCAGCAGCCCGACCAGGCCGCGGGAGGGGGACTACGAGCAGTACTTC. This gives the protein CASSPTRPREGDYEQYF.

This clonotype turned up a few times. The DNA of the CDR3 is TGTGCCTGGACCCTTGGGGGGGGGACCCAGTACTTC. It yields the protein CAWTLGGGTQYF. This rearrangement joins TRBV30 to TRBJ2-5; 7 bases map to TRBD2. The CDR3 runs 12 residues. Germline V gene sequence: CDR1 GTSNPN, CDR2 SVGIG (reference sequence). The junction had 6 bases not matched to a gene; V was cut back by 4 bases and J by 7 bases. The full variable domain, with the rest looked up from reference TRBV30 and TRBJ2-5, is SQTIHQWPATLVQPVGSPLSLECTVEGTSNPNLYWYRQAAGRGLQLLFYSVGIGQISSEVPQNLSASRPQDRQFILSSKKLLLSDSGFYLCAWTLGGGTQYFGPGTRLLVL.

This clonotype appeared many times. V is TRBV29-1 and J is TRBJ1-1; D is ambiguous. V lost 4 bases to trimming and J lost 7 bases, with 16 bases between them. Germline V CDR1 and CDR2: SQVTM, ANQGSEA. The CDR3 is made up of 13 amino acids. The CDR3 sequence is CSVVMVGQLEAFF. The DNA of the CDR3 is TGCAGCGTTGTGATGGTGGGTCAGCTTGAAGCTTTCTTT.

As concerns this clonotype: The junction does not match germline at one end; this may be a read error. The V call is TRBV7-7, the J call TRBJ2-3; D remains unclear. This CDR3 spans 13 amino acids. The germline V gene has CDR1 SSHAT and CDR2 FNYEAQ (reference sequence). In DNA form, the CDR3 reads TGTGCTAGCAGCTTCCAGGCGGCTAGTGCGCAGTATTTT. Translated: CASSFQAASAQYF.

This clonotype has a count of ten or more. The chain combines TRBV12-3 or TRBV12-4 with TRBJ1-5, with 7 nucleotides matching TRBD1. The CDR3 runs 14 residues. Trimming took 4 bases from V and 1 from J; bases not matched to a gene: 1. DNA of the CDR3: TGTGCCAGCAGTTCGGACAGGAGCAATCAGCCCCAGCATTTT. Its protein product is CASSSDRSNQPQHF.

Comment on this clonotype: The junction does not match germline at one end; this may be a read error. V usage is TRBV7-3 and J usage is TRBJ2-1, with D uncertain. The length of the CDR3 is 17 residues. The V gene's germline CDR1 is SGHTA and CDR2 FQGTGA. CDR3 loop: CASSLAPLGPSYNEQFF. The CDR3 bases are TGTGCCAGCAGCTTAGCCCCCCTGGGCCCTTCCTATAATGAGCAGTTCTTC.

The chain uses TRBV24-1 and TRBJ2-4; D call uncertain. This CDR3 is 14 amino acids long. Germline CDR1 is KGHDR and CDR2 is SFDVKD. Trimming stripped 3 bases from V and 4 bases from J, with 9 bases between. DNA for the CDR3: TGTGCCACCAGTGATACGGACGGAAAAAACATTCAGTACTTC. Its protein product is CATSDTDGKNIQYF.

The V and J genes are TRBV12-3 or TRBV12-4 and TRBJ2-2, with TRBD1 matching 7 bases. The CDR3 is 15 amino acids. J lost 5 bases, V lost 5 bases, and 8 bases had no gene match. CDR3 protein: CASSLRDSWTGELFF. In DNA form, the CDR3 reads TGTGCCAGCAGTCTCCGGGACAGTTGGACCGGGGAGCTGTTTTTT.

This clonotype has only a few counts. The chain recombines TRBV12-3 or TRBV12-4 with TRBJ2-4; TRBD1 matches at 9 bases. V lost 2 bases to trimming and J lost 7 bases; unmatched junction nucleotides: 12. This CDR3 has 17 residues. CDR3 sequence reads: CASSLPPGQGRRNIQYF. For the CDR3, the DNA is TGTGCCAGCAGTTTACCACCGGGACAGGGAAGGAGGAACATTCAGTACTTC.

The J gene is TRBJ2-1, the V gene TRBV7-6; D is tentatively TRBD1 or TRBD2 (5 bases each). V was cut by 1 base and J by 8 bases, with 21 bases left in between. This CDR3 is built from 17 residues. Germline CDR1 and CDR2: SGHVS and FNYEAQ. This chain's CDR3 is CASSLGMGRGVQYEQFF. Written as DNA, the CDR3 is TGTGCCAGCAGCTTAGGTATGGGCCGGGGCGTACAATATGAGCAGTTCTTC.

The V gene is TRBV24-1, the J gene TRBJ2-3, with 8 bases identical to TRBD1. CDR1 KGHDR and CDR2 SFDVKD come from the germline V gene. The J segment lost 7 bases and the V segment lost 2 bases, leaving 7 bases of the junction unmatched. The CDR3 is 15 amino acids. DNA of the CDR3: TGTGCCACCAGTGATTCCCATGACAGGGGATATACGCAGTATTTT. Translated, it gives CATSDSHDRGYTQYF.

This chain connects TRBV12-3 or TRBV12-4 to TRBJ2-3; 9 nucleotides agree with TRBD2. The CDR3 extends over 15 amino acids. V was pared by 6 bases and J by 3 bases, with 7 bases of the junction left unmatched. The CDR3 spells CASRQGGRGTDTQYF. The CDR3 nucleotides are TGTGCCAGCAGGCAGGGCGGGAGGGGAACAGATACGCAGTATTTT.